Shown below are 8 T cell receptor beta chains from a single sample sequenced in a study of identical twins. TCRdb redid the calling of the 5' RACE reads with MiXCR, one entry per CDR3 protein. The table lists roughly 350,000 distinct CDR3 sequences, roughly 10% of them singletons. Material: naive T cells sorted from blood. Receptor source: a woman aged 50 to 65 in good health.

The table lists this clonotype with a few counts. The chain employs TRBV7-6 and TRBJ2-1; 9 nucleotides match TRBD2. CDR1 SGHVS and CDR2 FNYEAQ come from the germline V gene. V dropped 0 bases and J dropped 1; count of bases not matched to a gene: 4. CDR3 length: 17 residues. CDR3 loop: CASSLASAGGSYNEQFF. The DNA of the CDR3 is TGTGCCAGCAGCTTAGCCAGTGCGGGAGGGTCCTACAATGAGCAGTTCTTC.

This CDR3 is CASSPPWLANTEAFF. CDR3 in DNA: TGTGCCAGCAGCCCGCCGTGGCTAGCTAACACTGAAGCTTTCTTT. The chain uses TRBV7-9 and TRBJ1-1; no definite D call. Germline V gene data show CDR1 as SEHNR and CDR2 as FQNEAQ (reference sequence). The CDR3 is made up of 15 amino acids. V was shortened by 5 bases and J by 2 bases, with 15 bases between the two germline ends. The full variable domain, with the rest looked up from reference TRBV7-9 and TRBJ1-1, is DTGVSQNPRHKITKRGQNVTFRCDPISEHNRLYWYRQTLGQGPEFLTYFQNEAQLEKSRLLSDRFSAERPKGSFSTLEIQRTEQGDSAMYLCASSPPWLANTEAFFGQGTRLTVV.

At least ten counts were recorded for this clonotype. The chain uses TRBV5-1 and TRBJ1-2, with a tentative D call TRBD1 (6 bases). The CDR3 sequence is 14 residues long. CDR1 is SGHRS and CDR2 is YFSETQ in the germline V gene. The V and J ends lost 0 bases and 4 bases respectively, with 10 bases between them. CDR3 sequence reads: CASSLGGGGYGYTF. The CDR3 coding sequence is TGCGCCAGCAGCTTGGGCGGGGGCGGCTATGGCTACACCTTC.

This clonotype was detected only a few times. The CDR3 sequence is CASSLVGGYNEQFF. In nucleotides, the CDR3 is TGTGCCAGCAGTTTAGTTGGCGGATACAATGAGCAGTTCTTC. The J gene is TRBJ2-1, the V gene TRBV12-3 or TRBV12-4; no definite D call. The length of the CDR3 is 14 residues. The V end lost 1 base, the J end lost 4 bases, and 8 bases lay between the germline ends.

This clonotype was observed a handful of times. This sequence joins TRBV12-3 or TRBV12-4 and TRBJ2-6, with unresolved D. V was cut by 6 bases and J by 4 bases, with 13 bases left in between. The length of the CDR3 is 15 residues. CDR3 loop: CASSPLRVGANVLTF. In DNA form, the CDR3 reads TGTGCCAGCAGCCCTCTCAGAGTGGGGGCCAACGTCCTGACTTTC.

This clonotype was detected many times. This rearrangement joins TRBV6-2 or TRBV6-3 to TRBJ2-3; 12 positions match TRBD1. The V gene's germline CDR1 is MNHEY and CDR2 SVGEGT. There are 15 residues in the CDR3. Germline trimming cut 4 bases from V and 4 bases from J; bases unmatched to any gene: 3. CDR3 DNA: TGTGCCAGCAGTTTCGGGACAGGGGGCGCAGATACGCAGTATTTT. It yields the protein CASSFGTGGADTQYF.

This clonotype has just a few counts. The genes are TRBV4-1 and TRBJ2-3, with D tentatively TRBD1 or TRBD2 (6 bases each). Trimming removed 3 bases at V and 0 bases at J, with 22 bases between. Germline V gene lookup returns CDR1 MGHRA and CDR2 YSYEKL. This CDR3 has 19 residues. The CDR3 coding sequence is TGCGCCAGCAGCCACGCCGGAGGAGGAAAGGGGGGAAGCACAGATACGCAGTATTTT. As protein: CASSHAGGGKGGSTDTQYF.

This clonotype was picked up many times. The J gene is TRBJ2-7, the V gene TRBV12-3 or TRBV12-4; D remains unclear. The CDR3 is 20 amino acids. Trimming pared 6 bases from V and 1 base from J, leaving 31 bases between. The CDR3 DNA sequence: TGTGCCAGCAGCACGAACGACTGGAACTCCCTTGCCTCGCCTTCCTACGAGCAGTACTTC. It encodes CASSTNDWNSLASPSYEQYF.